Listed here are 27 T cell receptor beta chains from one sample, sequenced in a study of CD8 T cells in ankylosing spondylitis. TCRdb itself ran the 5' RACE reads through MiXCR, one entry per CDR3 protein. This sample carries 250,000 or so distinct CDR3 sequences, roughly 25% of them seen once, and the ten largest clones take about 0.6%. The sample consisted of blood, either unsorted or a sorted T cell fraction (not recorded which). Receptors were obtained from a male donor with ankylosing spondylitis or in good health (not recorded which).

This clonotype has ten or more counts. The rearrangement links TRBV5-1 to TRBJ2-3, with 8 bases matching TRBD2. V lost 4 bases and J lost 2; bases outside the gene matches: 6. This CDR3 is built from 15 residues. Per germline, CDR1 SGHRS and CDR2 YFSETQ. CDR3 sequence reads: CASSGGGPYTDTQYF. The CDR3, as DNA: TGCGCCAGCAGCGGCGGGGGGCCCTACACAGATACGCAGTATTTT.

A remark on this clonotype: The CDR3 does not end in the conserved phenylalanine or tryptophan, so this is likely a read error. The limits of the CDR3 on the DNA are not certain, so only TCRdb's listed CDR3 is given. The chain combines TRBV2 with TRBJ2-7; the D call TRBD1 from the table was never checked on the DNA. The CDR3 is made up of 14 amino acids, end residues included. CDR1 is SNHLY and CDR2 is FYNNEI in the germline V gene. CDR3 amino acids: CASSPRLATGTLFI.

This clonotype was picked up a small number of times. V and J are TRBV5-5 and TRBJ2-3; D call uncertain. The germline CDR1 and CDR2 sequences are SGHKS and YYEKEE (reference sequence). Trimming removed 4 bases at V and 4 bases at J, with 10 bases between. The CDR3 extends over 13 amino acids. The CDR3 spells CASSPGQPDTQYF. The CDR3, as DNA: TGTGCCAGCAGCCCAGGTCAGCCAGATACGCAGTATTTT.

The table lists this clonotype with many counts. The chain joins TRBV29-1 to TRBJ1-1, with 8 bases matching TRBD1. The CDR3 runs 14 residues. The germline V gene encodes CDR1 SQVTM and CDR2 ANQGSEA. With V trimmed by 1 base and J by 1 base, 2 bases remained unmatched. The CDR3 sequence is CSVEATGGNTEAFF. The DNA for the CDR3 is TGCAGCGTTGAAGCTACAGGGGGGAACACTGAAGCTTTCTTT.

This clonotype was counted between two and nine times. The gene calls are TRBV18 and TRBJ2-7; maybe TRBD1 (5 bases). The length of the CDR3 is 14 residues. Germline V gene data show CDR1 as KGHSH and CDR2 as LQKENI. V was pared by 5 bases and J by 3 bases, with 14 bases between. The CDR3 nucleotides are TGTGCCAGCTCATCGACTCCCCAGGGCTACGAGCAGTACTTC. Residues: CASSSTPQGYEQYF. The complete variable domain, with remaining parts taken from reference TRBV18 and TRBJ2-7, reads NAGVMQNPRHLVRRRGQEARLRCSPMKGHSHVYWYRQLPEEGLKFMVYLQKENIIDESGMPKERFSAEFPKEGPSILRIQQVVRGDSAAYFCASSSTPQGYEQYFGPGTRLTVT.

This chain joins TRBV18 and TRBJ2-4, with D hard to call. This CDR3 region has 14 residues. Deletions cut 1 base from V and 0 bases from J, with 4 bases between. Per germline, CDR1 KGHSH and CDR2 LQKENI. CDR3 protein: CASSPQLAKNIQYF. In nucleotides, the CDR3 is TGTGCCAGCTCACCACAGTTAGCCAAAAACATTCAGTACTTC. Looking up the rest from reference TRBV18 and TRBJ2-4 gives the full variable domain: NAGVMQNPRHLVRRRGQEARLRCSPMKGHSHVYWYRQLPEEGLKFMVYLQKENIIDESGMPKERFSAEFPKEGPSILRIQQVVRGDSAAYFCASSPQLAKNIQYFGAGTRLSVL.

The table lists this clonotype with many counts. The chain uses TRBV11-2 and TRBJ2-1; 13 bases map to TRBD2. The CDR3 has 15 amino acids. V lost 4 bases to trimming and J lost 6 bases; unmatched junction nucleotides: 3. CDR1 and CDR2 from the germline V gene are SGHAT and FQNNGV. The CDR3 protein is CASSSLAGGRNEQFF. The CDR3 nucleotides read TGTGCCAGCAGCTCACTAGCGGGGGGGCGCAATGAGCAGTTCTTC.

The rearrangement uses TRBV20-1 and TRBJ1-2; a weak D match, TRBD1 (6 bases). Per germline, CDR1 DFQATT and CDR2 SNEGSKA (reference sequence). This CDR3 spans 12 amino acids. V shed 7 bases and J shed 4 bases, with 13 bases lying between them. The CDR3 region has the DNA TGCAGTGTAGGAGTACAGGGCTATGGCTACACCTTC. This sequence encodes CSVGVQGYGYTF.

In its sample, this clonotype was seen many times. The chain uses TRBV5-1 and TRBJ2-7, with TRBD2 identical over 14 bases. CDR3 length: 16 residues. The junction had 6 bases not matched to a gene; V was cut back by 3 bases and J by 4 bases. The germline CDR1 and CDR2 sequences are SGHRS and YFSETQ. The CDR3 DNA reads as TGCGCCAGCAGCTCCCGACTAGCGGGGGGGACTTACGAGCAGTACTTC. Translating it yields CASSSRLAGGTYEQYF.

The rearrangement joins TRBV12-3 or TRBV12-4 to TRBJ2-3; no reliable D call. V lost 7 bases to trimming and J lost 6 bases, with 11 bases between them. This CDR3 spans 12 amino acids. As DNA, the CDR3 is TGTGCCAGCACCTACGATGGGGATACGCAGTATTTT. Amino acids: CASTYDGDTQYF.

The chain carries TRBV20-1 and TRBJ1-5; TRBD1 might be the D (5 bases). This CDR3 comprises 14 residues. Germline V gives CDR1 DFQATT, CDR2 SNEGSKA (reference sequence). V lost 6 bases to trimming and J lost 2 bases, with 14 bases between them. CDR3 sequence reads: CSAPRSGRNQPQHF. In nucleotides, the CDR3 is TGCAGTGCCCCCCGATCAGGGCGCAATCAGCCCCAGCATTTT.

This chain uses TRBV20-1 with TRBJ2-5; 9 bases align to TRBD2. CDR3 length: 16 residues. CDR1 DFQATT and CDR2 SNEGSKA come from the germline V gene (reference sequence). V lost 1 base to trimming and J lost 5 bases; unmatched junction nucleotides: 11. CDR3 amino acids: CSARASIAGVRETQYF. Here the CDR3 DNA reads TGCAGTGCTAGAGCCTCTATAGCGGGGGTACGGGAGACCCAGTACTTC.

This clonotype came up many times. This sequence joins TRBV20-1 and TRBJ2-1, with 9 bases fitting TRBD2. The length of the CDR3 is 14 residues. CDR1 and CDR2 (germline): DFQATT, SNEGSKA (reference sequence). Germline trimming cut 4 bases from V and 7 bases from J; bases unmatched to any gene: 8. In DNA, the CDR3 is TGCAGTGCTAAGGGGACTAGCAACTGGAATGAGCAGTTCTTC. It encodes CSAKGTSNWNEQFF.

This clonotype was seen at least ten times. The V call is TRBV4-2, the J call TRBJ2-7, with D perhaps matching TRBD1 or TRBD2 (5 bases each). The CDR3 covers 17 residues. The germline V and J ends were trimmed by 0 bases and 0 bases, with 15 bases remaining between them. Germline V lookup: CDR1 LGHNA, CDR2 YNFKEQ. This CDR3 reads CASSQDGAGQSSYEQYF. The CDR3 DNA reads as TGTGCCAGCAGCCAAGATGGGGCGGGCCAAAGCTCCTACGAGCAGTACTTC.

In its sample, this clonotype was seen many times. DNA for the CDR3: TGCAGTGCTCCCCCCGCTAGCGGGGGGGCTGTCGATGAGCAGTTCTTC. It is translated as CSAPPASGGAVDEQFF. The V call is TRBV20-1, the J call TRBJ2-1, with 12 bases lining up with TRBD2. The germline V gene has CDR1 DFQATT and CDR2 SNEGSKA (reference sequence). J lost 8 bases, V lost 5 bases, and 13 bases had no gene match. The CDR3 consists of 16 residues.

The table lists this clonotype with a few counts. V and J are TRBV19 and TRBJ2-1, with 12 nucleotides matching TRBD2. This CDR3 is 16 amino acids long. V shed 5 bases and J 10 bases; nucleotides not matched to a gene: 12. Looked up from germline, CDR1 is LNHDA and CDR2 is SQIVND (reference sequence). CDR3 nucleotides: TGTGCCAGTAGTGCAACCTCTAGCGGGGGGGCCAGGGAGCAGTTCTTC. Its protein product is CASSATSSGGAREQFF.

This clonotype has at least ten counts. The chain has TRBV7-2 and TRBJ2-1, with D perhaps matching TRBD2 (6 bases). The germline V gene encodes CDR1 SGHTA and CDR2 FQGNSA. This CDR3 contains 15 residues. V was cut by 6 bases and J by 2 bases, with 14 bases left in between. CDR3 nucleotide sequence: TGTGCCAGCAGTCAAGGGCGGGAACCCTACAATGAGCAGTTCTTC. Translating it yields CASSQGREPYNEQFF.

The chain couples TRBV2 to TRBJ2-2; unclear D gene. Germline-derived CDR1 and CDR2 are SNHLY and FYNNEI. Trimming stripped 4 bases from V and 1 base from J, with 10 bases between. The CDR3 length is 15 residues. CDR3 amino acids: CASSAWGQNTGELFF. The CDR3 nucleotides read TGTGCCAGCAGTGCTTGGGGTCAGAACACCGGGGAGCTGTTTTTT.

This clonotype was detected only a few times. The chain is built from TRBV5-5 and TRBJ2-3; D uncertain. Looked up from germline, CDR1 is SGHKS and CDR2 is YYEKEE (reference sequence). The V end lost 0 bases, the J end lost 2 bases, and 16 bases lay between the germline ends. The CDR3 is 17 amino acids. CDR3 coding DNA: TGTGCCAGCAGCTTGGGGTCCTTTGGGCGCATCACAGATACGCAGTATTTT. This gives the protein CASSLGSFGRITDTQYF.

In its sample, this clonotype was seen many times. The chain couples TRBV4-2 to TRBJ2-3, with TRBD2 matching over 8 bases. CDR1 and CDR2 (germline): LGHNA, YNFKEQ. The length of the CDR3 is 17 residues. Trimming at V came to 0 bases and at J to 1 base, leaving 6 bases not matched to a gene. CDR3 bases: TGTGCCAGCAGCCAAGAAGGGCGGCGGGGGGGCACAGATACGCAGTATTTT. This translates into CASSQEGRRGGTDTQYF.

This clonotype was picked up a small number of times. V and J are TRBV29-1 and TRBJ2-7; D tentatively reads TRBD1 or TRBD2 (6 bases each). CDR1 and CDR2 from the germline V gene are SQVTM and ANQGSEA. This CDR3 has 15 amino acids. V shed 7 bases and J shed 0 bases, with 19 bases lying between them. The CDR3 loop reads CSGTEEGFGSYEQYF. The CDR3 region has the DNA TGCAGCGGGACAGAGGAGGGCTTCGGCTCCTACGAGCAGTACTTC.

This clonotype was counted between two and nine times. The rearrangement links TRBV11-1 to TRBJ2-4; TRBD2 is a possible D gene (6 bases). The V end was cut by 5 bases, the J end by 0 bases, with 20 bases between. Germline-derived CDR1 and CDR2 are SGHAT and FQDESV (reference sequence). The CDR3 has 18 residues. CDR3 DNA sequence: TGTGCCAGCAGCCGACACGGGAGTAGTATACTAGCCAAAAACATTCAGTACTTC. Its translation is CASSRHGSSILAKNIQYF.

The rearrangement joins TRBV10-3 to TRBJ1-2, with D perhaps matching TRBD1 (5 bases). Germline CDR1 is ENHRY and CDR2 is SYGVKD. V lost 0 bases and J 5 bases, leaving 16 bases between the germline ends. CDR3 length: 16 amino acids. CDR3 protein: CAISESRQTRGYGYTF. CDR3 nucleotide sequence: TGTGCCATCAGTGAGTCGCGGCAGACAAGGGGTTATGGCTACACCTTC.

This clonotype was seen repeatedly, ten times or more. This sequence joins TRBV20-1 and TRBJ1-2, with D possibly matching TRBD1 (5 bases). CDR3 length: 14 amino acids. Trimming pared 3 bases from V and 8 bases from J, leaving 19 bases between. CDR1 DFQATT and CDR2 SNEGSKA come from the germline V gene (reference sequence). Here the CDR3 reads CSASVRDGSEGYTF. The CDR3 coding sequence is TGCAGTGCTAGTGTTCGGGACGGGTCCGAGGGCTACACCTTC.

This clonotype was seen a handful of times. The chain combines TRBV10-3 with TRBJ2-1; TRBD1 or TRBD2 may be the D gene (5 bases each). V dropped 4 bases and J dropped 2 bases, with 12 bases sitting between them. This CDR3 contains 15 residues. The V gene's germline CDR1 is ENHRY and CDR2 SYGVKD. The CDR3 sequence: CAISVTGPPYNEQFF. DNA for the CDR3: TGTGCCATCAGTGTAACGGGGCCCCCCTACAATGAGCAGTTCTTC.

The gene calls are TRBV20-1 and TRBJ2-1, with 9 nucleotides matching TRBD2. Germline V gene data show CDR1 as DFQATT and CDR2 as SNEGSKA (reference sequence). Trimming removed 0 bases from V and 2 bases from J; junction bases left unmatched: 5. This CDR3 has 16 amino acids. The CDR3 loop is CSARDQKRGAYNEQFF. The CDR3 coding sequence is TGCAGTGCTAGAGACCAAAAGCGGGGGGCCTACAATGAGCAGTTCTTC.

CDR3 protein: CSAREGGGYTDTQYF. CDR3 in DNA: TGCAGTGCTAGAGAGGGCGGGGGATACACAGATACGCAGTATTTT. The chain joins TRBV20-1 to TRBJ2-3, with 7 bases identical to TRBD2. CDR1 DFQATT and CDR2 SNEGSKA come from the germline V gene (reference sequence). J lost 2 bases, V lost 0 bases, and 5 bases had no gene match. CDR3 length: 15 amino acids.